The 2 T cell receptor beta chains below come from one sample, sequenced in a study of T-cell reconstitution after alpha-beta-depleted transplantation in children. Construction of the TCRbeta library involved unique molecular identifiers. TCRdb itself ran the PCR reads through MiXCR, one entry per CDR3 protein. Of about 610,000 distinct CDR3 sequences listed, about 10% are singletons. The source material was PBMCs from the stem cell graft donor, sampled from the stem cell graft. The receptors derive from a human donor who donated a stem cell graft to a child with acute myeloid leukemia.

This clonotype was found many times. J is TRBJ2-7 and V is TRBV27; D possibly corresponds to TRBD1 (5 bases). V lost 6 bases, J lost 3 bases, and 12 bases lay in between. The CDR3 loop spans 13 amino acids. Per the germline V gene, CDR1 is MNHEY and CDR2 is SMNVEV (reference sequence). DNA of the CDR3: TGTGCCAGCAGCCGACAGAGTGGCTACGAGCAGTACTTC. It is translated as CASSRQSGYEQYF.

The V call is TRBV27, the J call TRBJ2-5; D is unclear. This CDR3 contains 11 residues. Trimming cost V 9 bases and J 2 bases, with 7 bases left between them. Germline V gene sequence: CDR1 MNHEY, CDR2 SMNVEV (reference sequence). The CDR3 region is CASPLQETQYF. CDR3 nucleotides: TGTGCCAGTCCTCTACAAGAGACCCAGTACTTC.